This T cell receptor (beta chain) originates from a study of early T cells in non-severe SARS-CoV-2 infection. From the 5' RACE reads, TCRdb called clonotypes with MiXCR, one entry per CDR3 protein. The sample lists 37,000 or so distinct CDR3 sequences, 5.8% occurring once. The V end was cut by 6 bases, the J end by 5 bases, with 13 bases between. CDR3 length equals 13 residues. This clonotype was found a few times. The sample comprised whole blood. The source is an adult who was a healthcare worker with PCR-confirmed SARS-CoV-2 infection or an uninfected control (not recorded which). This chain links TRBV12-3 or TRBV12-4 with TRBJ2-5, with D perhaps TRBD1 (5 bases). CDR3 DNA: TGTGCCAGCAGCCCCGGACACGGGGAGACCCAGTACTTC. Residues: CASSPGHGETQYF.